Each of the 32 T cell receptor beta chains below was sequenced from the same sample in a study of early T cells in non-severe SARS-CoV-2 infection (dated by TCRdb to the early 2020s). Preparation of the library involved 5' RACE. The instrument given in TCRdb is NextSeq 500. Using fastp trimming at Q25 and MiXCR clonotype assembly, TCRdb reanalyzed the public sequencing data and kept in-frame beta chains. For every CDR3 protein sequence, its rows merge into one entry that carries the most common genes and DNA. This sample has about 25,000 distinct CDR3 sequences in its table, and 4% to 5.5% of those were observed once. The ten most abundant clones make up over 9.5% of the sample. The sequencing input was whole blood. These receptors all come from an adult who was a healthcare worker with PCR-confirmed SARS-CoV-2 infection or an uninfected control (not recorded which).

This clonotype was seen a few times. The chain has TRBV20-1 and TRBJ2-7; maybe TRBD1 (5 bases). The germline CDR1 and CDR2 sequences are DFQATT and SNEGSKA (reference sequence). Trimming removed 0 bases from V and 2 bases from J, with 20 bases in between. This CDR3 spans 17 amino acids. CDR3 in DNA: TGCAGTGCTAGAGATCTTAATCCCCGAGACAGAGCCTACGAGCAGTACTTC. Translated: CSARDLNPRDRAYEQYF.

On this clonotype: A much larger clone differs from this one at a single base, so this may be a read error. The chain couples TRBV6-1 to TRBJ1-2; 7 bases map to TRBD1. From germline, CDR1 is MNHNS and CDR2 SASEGT. This CDR3 is built from 16 residues. The DNA for the CDR3 is TGTGTCAGCGCCGACAGGGAATACCGCGTTGGCTATGGCTACACCTTC. This translates into CVSADREYRVGYGYTF.

This clonotype was seen at least ten times. The rearrangement links TRBV20-1 to TRBJ2-7; D gene ambiguous. Looked up from germline, CDR1 is DFQATT and CDR2 is SNEGSKA (reference sequence). V gave up 3 bases and J gave up 0 bases, with 9 bases separating them. The CDR3 runs to 13 residues. The CDR3 DNA is TGCAGTGCTAGTCCGGCAGGCTCCTACGAGCAGTACTTC. Protein: CSASPAGSYEQYF.

Many counts were recorded for this clonotype. The chain recombines TRBV20-1 with TRBJ2-1; D unresolved. Trimming took 2 bases from V and 4 from J, leaving 9 bases between them. Germline assignment: CDR1 DFQATT and CDR2 SNEGSKA (reference sequence). The length of the CDR3 is 13 residues. The CDR3 sequence: CSARQQNYNEQFF. As DNA, the CDR3 is TGCAGTGCTAGACAACAGAATTACAATGAGCAGTTCTTC.

This clonotype came up many times. The gene calls are TRBV3-1 and TRBJ2-3, with 10 bases matching TRBD1. CDR1 LGHDT and CDR2 YNNKEL come from the germline V gene (reference sequence). This CDR3 comprises 15 residues. Trimming cost V 3 bases and J 2 bases; bases outside gene matches: 2. This CDR3 reads CASSQTGGNTDTQYF. As DNA, the CDR3 is TGTGCCAGCAGCCAGACAGGGGGCAACACAGATACGCAGTATTTT.

The table lists this clonotype with many counts. The rearrangement links TRBV2 to TRBJ1-1; D perhaps matches TRBD1 (6 bases). The CDR3 runs 12 residues. Germline assignment: CDR1 SNHLY and CDR2 FYNNEI. Trimming pared 8 bases from V and 4 bases from J, leaving 11 bases between. This chain's CDR3 is CASLRGATEAFF. The CDR3 DNA follows: TGTGCCAGCCTCCGGGGGGCCACTGAAGCTTTCTTT. Full variable domain (outside the CDR3, taken from reference TRBV2 and TRBJ1-1): EPEVTQTPSHQVTQMGQEVILRCVPISNHLYFYWYRQILGQKVEFLVSFYNNEISEKSEIFDDQFSVERPDGSNFTLKIRSTKLEDSAMYFCASLRGATEAFFGQGTRLTVV.

This clonotype turned up a few times. The chain is built from TRBV7-9 and TRBJ1-2, with 7 bases lining up with TRBD1. CDR1 is SEHNR, CDR2 FQNEAQ, per germline (reference sequence). J gave up 7 bases and V 5 bases, and 10 bases lay outside the gene matches. The CDR3 is 14 amino acids. DNA of the CDR3: TGTGCCAGCAGCCCGGGACAGTCAGCTTCTGGCTACACCTTC. This codes for CASSPGQSASGYTF.

In its sample, this clonotype is large (0.1 to 1%). The chain recombines TRBV20-1 with TRBJ2-1, with TRBD1 matching 8 bases. Germline CDR1 is DFQATT and CDR2 is SNEGSKA (reference sequence). Trimming removed 3 bases from V and 7 bases from J; junction bases left unmatched: 14. This CDR3 has 16 residues. The CDR3 region has the DNA TGCAGTGCTAGGTCGAGACAGGGGTGGAGGGATAATGAGCAGTTCTTC. Its translation: CSARSRQGWRDNEQFF.

This clonotype was seen repeatedly, ten times or more. The chain joins TRBV5-1 to TRBJ2-3; 9 nucleotides line up with TRBD2. The CDR3 consists of 17 residues. Germline loops: CDR1 SGHRS, CDR2 YFSETQ. V shed 0 bases, J shed 0 bases, and the junction held 5 bases outside the gene matches. The CDR3 coding sequence is TGCGCCAGCAGCTTGGCCGGACTAGCGTCTAGCACAGATACGCAGTATTTT. It is translated as CASSLAGLASSTDTQYF.

This clonotype was seen many times. The genes are TRBV7-9 and TRBJ2-1; 9 bases align to TRBD1. There are 14 residues in the CDR3. V was pared by 6 bases and J by 8 bases, with 8 bases of the junction left unmatched. CDR1 and CDR2 from the germline V gene are SEHNR and FQNEAQ (reference sequence). The CDR3 is CASSPGQGGDEQFF. The DNA for the CDR3 is TGTGCCAGCAGTCCGGGACAGGGTGGCGATGAGCAGTTCTTC.

This clonotype occurred many times. The chain couples TRBV3-1 to TRBJ2-1; D not certain. In germline, CDR1 is LGHDT, CDR2 YNNKEL (reference sequence). V shed 0 bases and J shed 5 bases, with 11 bases lying between them. The CDR3 is 15 amino acids. CDR3 residues: CASSQDPRPNNEQFF. Written as DNA, the CDR3 is TGTGCCAGCAGCCAAGACCCTAGGCCTAACAATGAGCAGTTCTTC.

This clonotype was found a few times. The chain employs TRBV10-1 and TRBJ2-6; D not resolved. V shed 7 bases and J shed 2 bases, with 9 bases lying between them. There are 14 residues in the CDR3. Germline assignment: CDR1 WNHNN and CDR2 SYGVQD (reference sequence). CDR3 DNA: TGCGCCAGCATTTTTACCACTGGGGCCAACGTCCTGACTTTC. Protein sequence: CASIFTTGANVLTF.

Many counts were recorded for this clonotype. The rearrangement uses TRBV5-1 and TRBJ1-2; D call uncertain. V was shortened by 1 base and J by 0 bases, with 10 bases between the two germline ends. CDR3 length: 15 amino acids. CDR1 and CDR2 from the germline V gene are SGHRS and YFSETQ. The CDR3 region is CASSLTAAPNYGYTF. CDR3 bases: TGCGCCAGCAGCTTGACTGCAGCCCCTAACTATGGCTACACCTTC.

Ten or more counts support this clonotype. This chain connects TRBV20-1 to TRBJ2-7, with D perhaps matching TRBD2 (6 bases). V was trimmed by 7 bases and J by 6 bases, leaving 19 bases between them. The germline gives CDR1 DFQATT, CDR2 SNEGSKA (reference sequence). CDR3 length: 13 residues. This chain's CDR3 is CSVRPGTGGEQYF. The CDR3 DNA follows: TGCAGTGTCAGACCCGGGACTGGGGGCGAGCAGTACTTC.

This clonotype has a count of ten or more. CDR3 residues: CASSLGQAGGEKLFF. The CDR3 DNA reads as TGCGCCAGCAGCTTAGGACAGGCTGGCGGTGAAAAACTGTTTTTT. V and J are TRBV5-1 and TRBJ1-4; 7 bases match TRBD1. The germline CDR1 and CDR2 sequences are SGHRS and YFSETQ. This CDR3 is 15 amino acids long. With V trimmed by 2 bases and J by 7 bases, 8 bases remained unmatched.

This clonotype was found many times. V usage is TRBV28 and J usage is TRBJ2-7; 9 positions match TRBD1. The J segment lost 5 bases and the V segment lost 4 bases, leaving 9 bases of the junction unmatched. Germline V gene sequence: CDR1 MDHEN, CDR2 SYDVKM. The CDR3 is made up of 15 amino acids. The chain's CDR3 is CASSSPRDRAHEQYF. The CDR3 region has the DNA TGTGCCAGCAGTTCCCCCCGGGACAGGGCCCACGAGCAGTACTTC.

This chain uses TRBV7-9 with TRBJ2-5; D gene ambiguous. Germline loops: CDR1 SEHNR, CDR2 FQNEAQ (reference sequence). Trimming stripped 5 bases from V and 8 bases from J, with 9 bases between. The CDR3 extends over 11 amino acids. The CDR3, as DNA: TGTGCCAGCAGCCCCTCGGTTACCCAGTACTTC. Protein sequence: CASSPSVTQYF.

The rearrangement joins TRBV5-1 to TRBJ2-1; 14 bases align to TRBD2. The CDR3 sequence is 16 residues long. The germline V gene has CDR1 SGHRS and CDR2 YFSETQ. V was clipped by 4 bases and J by 10 bases; unmatched bases: 10. The CDR3, as DNA: TGCGCCAGCAGCCCCCCGGGACTAGCGGGAGTGGGGGAGCAGTTCTTC. It codes for CASSPPGLAGVGEQFF. Drawing the rest from reference TRBV5-1 and TRBJ2-1, the complete variable domain is KAGVTQTPRYLIKTRGQQVTLSCSPISGHRSVSWYQQTPGQGLQFLFEYFSETQRNKGNFPGRFSGRQFSNSRSEMNVSTLELGDSALYLCASSPPGLAGVGEQFFGPGTRLTVL.

This clonotype has more than one count but fewer than ten. The chain links TRBV30 to TRBJ1-1; no reliable D call. The germline V gene has CDR1 GTSNPN and CDR2 SVGIG (reference sequence). The V end lost 1 base, the J end lost 5 bases, and 8 bases lay between the germline ends. The CDR3 covers 12 residues. In nucleotides, the CDR3 is TGTGCCTGGAGTGGCCGGCTAACTGAAGCTTTCTTT. It codes for CAWSGRLTEAFF.

This chain joins TRBV4-3 and TRBJ2-2, with a possible D match to TRBD2 (5 bases). From germline, CDR1 is LGHNA and CDR2 YSLEER. The CDR3 length is 13 residues. V lost 4 bases and J lost 4, with 7 bases in between. The CDR3 DNA follows: TGCGCCAGCAGCCCAGCGGTCACCGGGGAGCTGTTTTTT. As protein: CASSPAVTGELFF.

This clonotype was detected ten times or more. The CDR3 loop reads CASSLAGAGTGNTQYF. The DNA of the CDR3 is TGTGCCAGCAGCTTAGCCGGGGCGGGAACTGGAAATACGCAGTATTTT. The chain uses TRBV7-6 and TRBJ2-3; a weak D match, TRBD2 (6 bases). The CDR3 consists of 16 residues. Germline CDR1 SGHVS, CDR2 FNYEAQ. V was clipped by 0 bases and J by 7 bases, with 17 bases between them.

This clonotype was picked up a small number of times. The V call is TRBV5-1, the J call TRBJ2-5; a weak D match, TRBD1 (6 bases). V was pared by 4 bases and J by 2 bases, with 12 bases between. Germline loops: CDR1 SGHRS, CDR2 YFSETQ. CDR3 size: 14 residues. For the CDR3, the DNA is TGCGCCAGCAGCCAGGGGACGGCTCAAGAGACCCAGTACTTC. The encoded protein is CASSQGTAQETQYF.

By sample share, this clonotype is medium-sized. The rearrangement uses TRBV19 and TRBJ2-7; D is perhaps TRBD1 (5 bases). In germline, CDR1 is LNHDA, CDR2 SQIVND (reference sequence). The CDR3 is 16 amino acids. The V gene lost 2 bases and the J gene lost 0 bases, with 14 bases spanning the gap. For the CDR3, the DNA is TGTGCCAGTAGTATATCGGCGAGGACACCCTCCTACGAGCAGTACTTC. This gives the protein CASSISARTPSYEQYF.

CDR3 protein: CASSIAGQKNIQYF. The CDR3 DNA reads as TGTGCCAGCAGCATAGCGGGGCAGAAAAACATTCAGTACTTC. V and J are TRBV6-2 or TRBV6-3 and TRBJ2-4; 8 positions agree with TRBD2. Germline CDR1 is MNHEY and CDR2 is SVGEGT. This CDR3 has 14 amino acids. After removal of 6 bases from V and 4 bases from J, the junction contained 5 bases not matched to a gene.

This clonotype has at least ten counts. The rearrangement links TRBV20-1 to TRBJ2-1; 8 bases match TRBD2. The V and J ends lost 5 bases and 3 bases, in that order; junction bases with no gene match: 3. Per germline, CDR1 DFQATT and CDR2 SNEGSKA (reference sequence). The CDR3 contains 13 residues. CDR3 sequence: CSAPGLGYNEQFF. CDR3 bases: TGCAGTGCTCCGGGACTAGGCTACAATGAGCAGTTCTTC.

This clonotype was seen at least ten times. The V call is TRBV19, the J call TRBJ2-1; no clear D gene. CDR3 length: 12 residues. V was shortened by 5 bases and J by 4 bases, with 6 bases between the two germline ends. Looked up from germline, CDR1 is LNHDA and CDR2 is SQIVND (reference sequence). CDR3 nucleotide sequence: TGTGCCAGTAGTGACTTTTACAATGAGCAGTTCTTC. This translates into CASSDFYNEQFF.

This clonotype was seen many times. The CDR3 nucleotides are TGTGCCAGCAGTACACGGGGCTACACCTTC. Residues: CASSTRGYTF. J is TRBJ1-2 and V is TRBV6-1; D unresolved. V was trimmed by 5 bases and J by 8 bases, leaving 6 bases between them. Germline CDR1 reads MNHNS; CDR2 reads SASEGT. The CDR3 runs to 10 residues.

This clonotype was recorded at least ten times. This chain joins TRBV19 and TRBJ2-5; 7 bases are a match to TRBD1. CDR1 LNHDA and CDR2 SQIVND come from the germline V gene (reference sequence). J was trimmed by 2 bases and V by 3 bases; bases with no gene match: 6. The CDR3 totals 15 residues. The CDR3 reads CASSMWTGLQETQYF. CDR3 sequence (DNA): TGTGCCAGTAGTATGTGGACAGGCCTTCAAGAGACCCAGTACTTC. The full variable domain, with the rest looked up from reference TRBV19 and TRBJ2-5, is DGGITQSPKYLFRKEGQNVTLSCEQNLNHDAMYWYRQDPGQGLRLIYYSQIVNDFQKGDIAEGYSVSREKKESFPLTVTSAQKNPTAFYLCASSMWTGLQETQYFGPGTRLLVL.

This clonotype was found many times. This sequence joins TRBV11-3 and TRBJ2-2; TRBD1 aligns across 8 bases. The CDR3 covers 15 residues. Looked up from germline, CDR1 is SGHNT and CDR2 is YENEEA. With V trimmed by 5 bases and J by 0 bases, 2 bases remained unmatched. CDR3 region: CASSRTGTNTGELFF. The DNA of the CDR3 is TGTGCCAGCAGCCGGACAGGGACGAACACCGGGGAGCTGTTTTTT.

Many counts were recorded for this clonotype. The chain joins TRBV5-5 to TRBJ2-7; 7 bases match TRBD1. Per germline, CDR1 SGHKS and CDR2 YYEKEE (reference sequence). Trimming took 2 bases from V and 2 from J; bases not matched to a gene: 7. The CDR3 totals 15 residues. As DNA, the CDR3 is TGTGCCAGCAGCTTCCACAGGGGTGGAACCTACGAGCAGTACGTC. As protein: CASSFHRGGTYEQYV.

This clonotype showed up just a few times. The gene calls are TRBV15 and TRBJ2-3; the match to TRBD2 covers 8 bases. Per the germline V gene, CDR1 is LNHNV and CDR2 is YYDKDF (reference sequence). The CDR3 has 13 amino acids. Trimming at V came to 1 base and at J to 6 bases, leaving 0 bases not matched to a gene. Here the CDR3 DNA reads TGTGCCACCAGCAGAGGACTAGCGGATACGCAGTATTTT. Protein sequence: CATSRGLADTQYF.

This clonotype has ten or more counts. J is TRBJ2-7 and V is TRBV29-1, with D possibly matching TRBD1 (6 bases). The CDR3 contains 15 residues. CDR1 is SQVTM and CDR2 is ANQGSEA in the germline V gene. Trimming left V 4 bases short and J 7 bases short, with 23 bases between. The CDR3 here is CSVGPHLRPGEEQYF. The CDR3 coding sequence is TGCAGCGTTGGGCCCCACCTTCGTCCAGGGGAAGAGCAGTACTTC.